One T cell receptor (beta chain) is described in this entry. Its target is unknown. The data originate from a study of shared clonotypes between healthy human individuals. Turning to the study itself: Used for every donor were three CD4 naive, three CD4 memory, two CD8 naive and one CD8 memory plate.

Here immunoSEQ multiplex PCR was the method, and the copy in TCRdb shows in-frame clones only, minus some. The sample records about 2.4 million clones, approximately 93% being singletons. Both subsets, CD45RA+ naive and CD45RA-negative memory, were split from the CD4+ cells. Study-level findings and limits: Generally, estimated richness proved larger in naive subsets than it did in memory subsets. Clonotypes which were not shared had lower generation probabilities than clonotypes that all four donors shared.

The CDR3 sequence is 15 residues long. CDR1 SEHNR and CDR2 FQNEAQ come from the germline V gene (reference sequence). Losses at the gene ends were 5 bases for V and 2 bases for J; bases not matched to a gene: 9. The chain couples TRBV7-9 to TRBJ2-7; TRBD1 matches at 7 bases. Material: naive CD4+ T cells from PBMCs. Indicated subset: CD45RA+ positively selected. This receptor was taken from a man aged 18 to 30 in good health. Some clones in this sample may be carry-over from other donors' samples. CDR3 bases: TGTGCCAGCAGCCGGATCCGGGACAGTCCCTACGAGCAGTACTTC. As protein: CASSRIRDSPYEQYF.